This is a list of T cell receptor beta chains from one sample in a study of early T cells in non-severe SARS-CoV-2 infection. TCRdb re-called the 5' RACE reads with MiXCR, one entry per CDR3 protein. The table records roughly 80,000 distinct CDR3 sequences, around an eighth of them present only once. What was sequenced was whole blood. These receptors were obtained from an adult who was a healthcare worker with PCR-confirmed SARS-CoV-2 infection or an uninfected control (not recorded which). The CDR3 runs from the conserved cysteine through the conserved F or W. Each record gives: V gene, J gene, D gene, clone size, CDR3 protein, CDR3 DNA. The D gene is left open where the match is weak. A clone size is listed for some rows: how often the clone was seen (once, few, many), or a class if it is expanded.

v_gene: TRBV4-1; j_gene: TRBJ2-2; d_gene: NA; abundance: NA; CDR3aa: CASSQEIQGVPGELFF; CDR3nt: TGCGCCAGCAGCCAAGAAATACAGGGAGTTCCCGGGGAGCTGTTTTTT
v_gene: TRBV7-9; j_gene: TRBJ1-3; d_gene: NA; abundance: few; CDR3aa: CASSLDTIYF; CDR3nt: TGTGCCAGCAGCTTAGACACCATATATTTT
v_gene: TRBV7-9; j_gene: TRBJ2-5; d_gene: TRBD2; abundance: few; CDR3aa: CASSSASGIETQYF; CDR3nt: TGTGCCAGCAGCTCCGCTAGCGGGATTGAGACCCAGTACTTC
v_gene: TRBV6-1; j_gene: TRBJ2-2; d_gene: NA; abundance: NA; CDR3aa: CASSHLRANTGELFF; CDR3nt: TGTGCCAGCAGTCACCTGAGAGCGAACACCGGGGAGCTGTTTTTT
v_gene: TRBV19; j_gene: TRBJ2-4; d_gene: TRBD2; abundance: NA; CDR3aa: CASRTLAGGPLAKNIQYF; CDR3nt: TGTGCCAGTAGGACACTAGCGGGGGGTCCTCTAGCCAAAAACATTCAGTACTTC
v_gene: TRBV5-4; j_gene: TRBJ2-3; d_gene: NA; abundance: NA; CDR3aa: CASSLLDDTQYF; CDR3nt: TGTGCCAGCAGCTTGCTAGACGATACGCAGTATTTT
v_gene: TRBV5-1; j_gene: TRBJ1-2; d_gene: NA; abundance: NA; CDR3aa: CASSLQGLGGYTF; CDR3nt: TGCGCCAGCAGCTTACAGGGTTTAGGTGGCTACACCTTC
v_gene: TRBV29-1; j_gene: TRBJ2-7; d_gene: NA; abundance: few; CDR3aa: CSVDRTDSYEQYF; CDR3nt: TGCAGCGTTGACAGGACCGATTCCTACGAGCAGTACTTC
v_gene: TRBV28; j_gene: TRBJ2-7; d_gene: NA; abundance: few; CDR3aa: CASSLSGIDVSYEQYF; CDR3nt: TGTGCCAGCAGTTTATCAGGGATTGATGTCTCCTACGAGCAGTACTTC
v_gene: TRBV6-5; j_gene: TRBJ2-5; d_gene: TRBD2; abundance: many; CDR3aa: CASPPGGTGQETQYF; CDR3nt: TGTGCCAGCCCCCCCGGGGGGACGGGCCAAGAGACCCAGTACTTC
v_gene: TRBV29-1; j_gene: TRBJ2-1; d_gene: NA; abundance: few; CDR3aa: CSVEGLENEQFF; CDR3nt: TGCAGCGTTGAAGGGCTAGAGAATGAGCAGTTCTTC
v_gene: TRBV29-1; j_gene: TRBJ2-1; d_gene: NA; abundance: medium-sized; CDR3aa: CSVVGLAGDEQFF; CDR3nt: TGCAGCGTTGTCGGCCTCGCCGGGGATGAGCAGTTCTTC
v_gene: TRBV12-3/TRBV12-4; j_gene: TRBJ1-2; d_gene: NA; abundance: many; CDR3aa: CASSPLWVNYGYTF; CDR3nt: TGTGCCAGCAGTCCACTATGGGTAAACTATGGCTACACCTTC
v_gene: TRBV29-1; j_gene: TRBJ1-3; d_gene: NA; abundance: few; CDR3aa: CSVEGMGGNTIYF; CDR3nt: TGCAGCGTTGAGGGCATGGGTGGAAACACCATATATTTT
v_gene: TRBV18; j_gene: TRBJ2-3; d_gene: NA; abundance: many; CDR3aa: CASSPAGGFTDTQYF; CDR3nt: TGTGCCAGCTCACCCGCGGGCGGCTTCACAGATACGCAGTATTTT
v_gene: TRBV5-1; j_gene: TRBJ2-2; d_gene: NA; abundance: few; CDR3aa: CASSLDLGYGGELFF; CDR3nt: TGCGCCAGCAGCTTGGATCTAGGGTATGGCGGGGAGCTGTTTTTT
v_gene: TRBV6-5; j_gene: TRBJ2-7; d_gene: NA; abundance: NA; CDR3aa: CASSRGTGGEQYF; CDR3nt: TGTGCCAGCAGTAGGGGGACGGGGGGCGAGCAGTACTTC
v_gene: TRBV11-1; j_gene: TRBJ2-3; d_gene: NA; abundance: many; CDR3aa: CASSLMRLSDTQYF; CDR3nt: TGTGCCAGCAGCTTAATGCGGCTCTCAGATACGCAGTATTTT
v_gene: TRBV6-5; j_gene: TRBJ2-2; d_gene: TRBD1; abundance: NA; CDR3aa: CASRTGRNGELFF; CDR3nt: TGTGCCAGCAGGACAGGGCGAAACGGGGAGCTGTTTTTT
v_gene: TRBV25-1; j_gene: TRBJ1-1; d_gene: TRBD1; abundance: few; CDR3aa: CASSPRTGVGNTEAFF; CDR3nt: TGTGCCAGCAGTCCCCGGACAGGGGTAGGGAACACTGAAGCTTTCTTT
v_gene: TRBV6-5; j_gene: TRBJ2-1; d_gene: TRBD2; abundance: few; CDR3aa: CASSQPGLANEQFF; CDR3nt: TGTGCCAGCAGTCAACCGGGACTAGCGAATGAGCAGTTCTTC
v_gene: TRBV19; j_gene: TRBJ1-5; d_gene: TRBD1; abundance: NA; CDR3aa: CASSPGDRGNQPQHF; CDR3nt: TGTGCCAGTAGCCCAGGGGACAGGGGGAATCAGCCCCAGCATTTT
v_gene: TRBV6-1; j_gene: TRBJ2-3; d_gene: NA; abundance: few; CDR3aa: CASSEGASSTDTQYF; CDR3nt: TGTGCCAGCAGTGAAGGAGCCTCGAGCACAGATACGCAGTATTTT
v_gene: TRBV5-5; j_gene: TRBJ1-1; d_gene: TRBD1; abundance: few; CDR3aa: CASSQPGQLTMNTEAFF; CDR3nt: TGTGCCAGCAGCCAACCGGGACAGCTCACTATGAACACTGAAGCTTTCTTT
v_gene: TRBV4-1; j_gene: TRBJ2-7; d_gene: NA; abundance: many; CDR3aa: CASSQDHRENSYEQYF; CDR3nt: TGCGCCAGCAGCCAAGATCACAGGGAAAACTCCTACGAGCAGTACTTC
v_gene: TRBV20-1; j_gene: TRBJ1-1; d_gene: NA; abundance: few; CDR3aa: CSARYQVNTEAFF; CDR3nt: TGCAGTGCTAGGTATCAGGTGAACACTGAAGCTTTCTTT